Listed below are T cell receptor beta chains from one sample, sequenced in a study of control samples from healthy donors and cancer patients. TCRdb keeps only in-frame clones here, not all; method: immunoSEQ multiplex PCR. Seen here are around 140,000 clones, approximately 91% observed once, and the top ten hold 3% to 4%. Sequencing was done on a sample of blood. These receptors all come from a young man in good health. Each CDR3 is given with its conserved first and last residue. The order of the fields is CDR3 length, clone size, D gene, V gene, J gene, CDR3 DNA, CDR3 protein. A D gene is named only where the DNA matches it firmly. Only part of the rows carry a size: once, few, many, or a class if the clone is expanded.

>14|.|TRBD1|TRBV9|TRBJ1-1
TGTGCCAGCAGCGTAGGGACAGGCCCGGGAGGGGCTTTCTTT
CASSVGTGPGGAFF
>15|.|.|TRBV6-6|TRBJ2-7
TGTGCCAGCAGTTACGGGTCGACAGCCAGGGAAAATAAGTACTTC
CASSYGSTARENKYF
>15|few|.|TRBV5-5|TRBJ1-5
TGTGCCAGCAGCTTGGGAGCCAGCCGGAATCAGCCCCAGCATTTT
CASSLGASRNQPQHF
>15|.|TRBD2|TRBV7-8|TRBJ2-3
TGTGCCAGCAGCTTATTTGGGACTAGCATAGATACGCAGTATTTT
CASSLFGTSIDTQYF
>13|.|.|TRBV30|TRBJ1-1
TGTGCCTGGACTGACGAATTACAAGGAGAAGCTTTCTTT
CAWTDELQGEAFF
>16|.|TRBD1|TRBV2|TRBJ1-5
TGTGCCAGCAGCGGTGAGGGGGCAGGCATTAATCAGCCCCAGCATTTT
CASSGEGAGINQPQHF
>16|few|.|TRBV28|TRBJ2-1
TGTGCCAGCGGCGGGGGGAACAGGGGGAAATATAATGAGCAGTTCTTC
CASGGGNRGKYNEQFF
>15|.|.|TRBV9|TRBJ2-3
TGTGCCAGCAGCGTAGGCCCGACATATACAGATACGCAGTATTTT
CASSVGPTYTDTQYF
>17|.|.|TRBV7-9|TRBJ2-7
TGTGCCAGCAGCTTAGCGTCATCAGGGTTAGCCTCCTACGAGCAGTACTTC
CASSLASSGLASYEQYF
>15|.|.|TRBV12-5|TRBJ1-2
TGTGCTAGTGGTTCCCCGGACAGTCGCGATTATGGCTACACCTTC
CASGSPDSRDYGYTF
>15|.|TRBD1|TRBV9|TRBJ1-5
TGTGCCAGCAGCCAAGGACAGGGCAGCAATCAGCCCCAGCATTTT
CASSQGQGSNQPQHF
>14|.|.|TRBV27|TRBJ1-5
TGTGCCAGCAGTTTTCGGGGGCGCAATCAGCCCCAGCATTTT
CASSFRGRNQPQHF
>16|.|TRBD1|TRBV5-8|TRBJ1-4
TGTGCCAGCAGCGGGAGGAGGACAGGGGGCAATGAAAAACTGTTTTTT
CASSGRRTGGNEKLFF
>14|.|.|TRBV6-1|TRBJ1-3
TGTGCCAGCAGTGAAAGTGGCTCTGGAAACACCATATATTTT
CASSESGSGNTIYF
>13|.|.|TRBV29-1|TRBJ2-4
TGCAGCGTTTTCGACAGGACCAAAAACATTCAGTACTTC
CSVFDRTKNIQYF
>14|few|.|TRBV3-1/TRBV3-2|TRBJ1-3
TGTGCCAGCAGCCAATCAGGCTCTGGAAACACCATATATTTT
CASSQSGSGNTIYF
>17|.|.|TRBV5-1|TRBJ2-3
TGCGCCAGCAGCTCCCTTTATAGGGGCGAGGACCGAGATACGCAGTATTTT
CASSSLYRGEDRDTQYF
>16|.|.|TRBV2|TRBJ2-1
TGTGCCAGCAGTGAACGATGGGGGCGGGGGTACAATGAGCAGTTCTTC
CASSERWGRGYNEQFF
>13|.|.|TRBV6-5|TRBJ1-1
TGTGCCAGCAGTCGACATTTGAACACTGAAGCTTTCTTT
CASSRHLNTEAFF
>13|once|.|TRBV5-5|TRBJ1-1
TGTGCCAGCAGCCCCTGGGGGGACACTGAAGCTTTCTTT
CASSPWGDTEAFF
>17|.|TRBD1|TRBV7-2|TRBJ2-7
TGTGCCAGCAGCTCACCGCGCCCCGGGACAGGGGCCGACGAGCAGTACTTC
CASSSPRPGTGADEQYF
>14|.|.|TRBV6-1|TRBJ2-7
TGTGCCAGCAGTGAAGGGGACTCCTACTACGAGCAGTACTTC
CASSEGDSYYEQYF
>12|.|TRBD1|TRBV29-1|TRBJ1-4
TGCAGCGCATGGACAGGGAGGGAAAAACTGTTTTTT
CSAWTGREKLFF
>15|.|TRBD1|TRBV28|TRBJ2-2
TGTGCCACCGTAACCGGGACAGACAACACCGGGGAGCTGTTTTTT
CATVTGTDNTGELFF
>16|.|.|TRBV6-1|TRBJ1-3
TGTGCCAGCAGTGAAGCGCTAGGGAACCCTGGAAACACCATATATTTT
CASSEALGNPGNTIYF
>13|.|.|TRBV19|TRBJ2-7
TGTGCCAGTAGTGTAGGGCATGACTACGAGCAGTACTTC
CASSVGHDYEQYF
>12|.|.|TRBV6-5|TRBJ1-1
TGTGCCAGCAGCCCATGGGGGAGTGAAGCTTTCTTT
CASSPWGSEAFF
>16|.|TRBD2|TRBV25-1|TRBJ2-5
TGTGCCAGCAGTTTACCCGCCACTAGCGGACAAGAGACCCAGTACTTC
CASSLPATSGQETQYF
>16|.|TRBD2|TRBV19|TRBJ2-2
TGTGCCAGTAGCCCTTTCGGGGGGGCGAGGACCGGGGAGCTGTTTTTT
CASSPFGGARTGELFF
>16|.|.|TRBV27|TRBJ2-1
TGTGCCAGCAGTTTGGACGGGATTAGCTCCTACAATGAGCAGTTCTTC
CASSLDGISSYNEQFF
>15|.|.|TRBV28|TRBJ1-5
TGTGCCAGCAGTTTATCGTTGGGGGCTATCCAGCCCCAGCATTTT
CASSLSLGAIQPQHF
>12|few|.|TRBV23-1|TRBJ1-2
TGCGCCAGCAGTCAATTAGGGCATGGCTACACCTTC
CASSQLGHGYTF
>13|.|.|TRBV6-4|TRBJ1-6
TGTGCCAGCACAGCCCAGGGTAATTCACCCCTCCACTTT
CASTAQGNSPLHF
>13|.|TRBD2|TRBV10-3|TRBJ2-3
TGTGCCTATAGCGGGGCAAGCACAGATACGCAGTATTTT
CAYSGASTDTQYF
>14|.|TRBD1|TRBV7-9|TRBJ2-7
TGTGCCAGCAGACAAACAGGGGGCGGAGACGAGCAGTACTTC
CASRQTGGGDEQYF
>13|.|.|TRBV10-1|TRBJ2-1
TGCGTACCACCGATAGGCAGCCACAATGAGCAGTTCTTC
CVPPIGSHNEQFF
>17|.|.|TRBV6-1|TRBJ2-6
TGTGCCAGCAGTGAAAGAGGGACGCTCTCTGGGGCCAACGTCCTGACTTTC
CASSERGTLSGANVLTF
>16|.|TRBD1|TRBV29-1|TRBJ2-4
TGCAGCGTTGAAAGGGGAGGGACAGGGGTCAAAAACATTCAGTACTTC
CSVERGGTGVKNIQYF
>16|.|TRBD2|TRBV10-3|TRBJ2-3
TGTGCCATCAGTGAGTCCCTAGCGGGGGGTAGAGATACGCAGTATTTT
CAISESLAGGRDTQYF
>12|.|.|TRBV19|TRBJ2-2
TGTGCCAGTAGTACCTTAAACTGGGAGCTGTTTTTT
CASSTLNWELFF
>12|.|.|TRBV30|TRBJ1-2
TGTGCCTGGAGTGTGACGGGCTATGGCTACACCTTC
CAWSVTGYGYTF
>17|.|.|TRBV7-8|TRBJ1-6
TGTGCCAGCAGCGGGGCACGGGGAACCCTTTATAATTCACCCCTCCACTTT
CASSGARGTLYNSPLHF
>15|.|.|TRBV5-1|TRBJ2-1
TGCGCCAGCAGCTTGGAGGGGGGACGGCGCAATGAGCAGTTCTTC
CASSLEGGRRNEQFF
>14|.|.|TRBV5-1|TRBJ2-3
TGCGCCAGCAGCTCAGGGGTCTACACAGATACGCAGTATTTT
CASSSGVYTDTQYF
>13|.|.|TRBV30|TRBJ1-3
TGTGCCTCCTCGCAGGGCGGCTTTAACACCATATATTTT
CASSQGGFNTIYF
>12|.|.|TRBV24-1|TRBJ2-7
TGTGCCACCAGTTCAGGGAACTACGAGCAGTACTTC
CATSSGNYEQYF
>16|.|TRBD2|TRBV5-4|TRBJ2-3
TGTGCCAGCAGCTCCAAATTAGCGGGGGGGGCAGATACGCAGTATTTT
CASSSKLAGGADTQYF